These 7 T cell receptor beta chains came from one sample sequenced in a study of T cells in narcolepsy. Sequenced by immunoSEQ multiplex PCR; TCRdb stores in-frame clones only, minus some. The sample has fewer than 35,000 clones, about three quarters seen once. Sequencing input: CD45RA- memory CD4+ T cells from PBMCs. These receptors were taken from a human donor with narcolepsy.

This chain uses TRBV21-1 with TRBJ1-1; TRBD1 reflects the table's D call only, with no check against the DNA. TRBV21-1 is reported as a pseudogene. The CDR3 runs 14 residues. DNA for the CDR3: TGTGCCAGCAGCAAAGAACAGACGAACACTGAAGCTTTCTTT. Translation: CASSKEQTNTEAFF.

The chain is built from TRBV19 and TRBJ1-5, with TRBD1 as a possible D gene (5 bases). Trimming cost V 6 bases and J 4 bases, with 16 bases left between them. The germline V gene encodes CDR1 LNHDA and CDR2 SQIVND (reference sequence). This CDR3 comprises 15 residues. This CDR3 reads CASRGTGRANQPQHF. CDR3 coding DNA: TGTGCCAGTAGAGGGACGGGTAGGGCAAATCAGCCCCAGCATTTT.

J is TRBJ1-3 and V is TRBV7-2, with 9 bases aligning to TRBD1. This CDR3 is built from 16 residues. Unmatched junction bases numbered 8, after V lost 5 bases and J lost 3 bases. Germline loops: CDR1 SGHTA, CDR2 FQGNSA. CDR3 coding DNA: TGTGCCAGCAGCATCGGGACAGGGAAAGTTGGAAACACCATATATTTT. It codes for CASSIGTGKVGNTIYF.

The chain has TRBV11-2 and TRBJ2-2; 8 bases agree with TRBD1. J gave up 6 bases and V 5 bases, and 5 bases lay outside the gene matches. Germline assignment: CDR1 SGHAT and CDR2 FQNNGV. This CDR3 is 14 amino acids long. The CDR3 loop is CASSIRGQAGELFF. CDR3 nucleotide sequence: TGTGCCAGCAGCATCAGGGGGCAAGCCGGGGAGCTGTTTTTT.

V is TRBV23-1 and J is TRBJ1-5; no clear D gene. TRBV23-1 qualifies as an ORF whose function is uncertain. The length of the CDR3 is 16 residues. V lost 4 bases and J lost 6, with 19 bases in between. CDR3 coding DNA: TGCGCCAGCAGTCCAATTGCCAGGAGCCTCGGTCAGCCCCAGCATTTT. As protein: CASSPIARSLGQPQHF.

This clone was seen a handful of times. J is TRBJ1-2 and V is TRBV6-5; tentative D call: TRBD1 (5 bases). The germline V and J ends were trimmed by 6 bases and 4 bases, with 9 bases remaining between them. The CDR3 sequence is 12 residues long. The V gene's germline CDR1 is MNHEY and CDR2 SVGAGI. CDR3 DNA: TGTGCCAGCAGCAGGGATAGCTATGGCTACACCTTC. Translated, it gives CASSRDSYGYTF.

The chain recombines TRBV29-1 with TRBJ2-7, with D perhaps TRBD1 (5 bases). From germline, CDR1 is SQVTM and CDR2 ANQGSEA. With 3 bases removed from V and 2 bases from J, the gap between germline ends came to 17 bases. This CDR3 has 15 amino acids. The CDR3 region has the DNA TGCAGCGTTGAGGGTCTAGGGGATGGGCCCTACGAGCAGTACTTC. Encoded protein: CSVEGLGDGPYEQYF.